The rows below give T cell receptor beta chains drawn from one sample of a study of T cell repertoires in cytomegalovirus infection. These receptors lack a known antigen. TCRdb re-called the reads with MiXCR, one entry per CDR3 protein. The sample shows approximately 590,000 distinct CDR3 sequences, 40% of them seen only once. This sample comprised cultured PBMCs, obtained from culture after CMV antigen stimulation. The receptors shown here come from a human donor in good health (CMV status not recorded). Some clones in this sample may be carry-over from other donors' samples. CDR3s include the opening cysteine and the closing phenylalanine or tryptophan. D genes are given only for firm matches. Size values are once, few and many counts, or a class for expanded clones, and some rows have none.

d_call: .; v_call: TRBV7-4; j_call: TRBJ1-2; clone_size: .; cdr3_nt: TGTGCCAGCAGCTTAAGCGGACATCCAGGGGGCTACACCTTC; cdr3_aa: CASSLSGHPGGYTF
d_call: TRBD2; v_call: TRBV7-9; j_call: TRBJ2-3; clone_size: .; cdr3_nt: TGTGCCAGCAGCTTCTCTAGCGGGGCAGGGAAGAATACGCAGTATTTT; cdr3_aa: CASSFSSGAGKNTQYF
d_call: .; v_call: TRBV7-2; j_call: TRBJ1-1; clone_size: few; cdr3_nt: TGTGCCAGCAGTGCTGGGAACACTGAAGCTTTCTTT; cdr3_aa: CASSAGNTEAFF
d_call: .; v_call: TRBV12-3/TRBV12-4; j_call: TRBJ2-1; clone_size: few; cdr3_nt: TGTGCCAGCAGTTCCCCTTACGGGGCCTCTAATGAGCAGTTCTTC; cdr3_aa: CASSSPYGASNEQFF
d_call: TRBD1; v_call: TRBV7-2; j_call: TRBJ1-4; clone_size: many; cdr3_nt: TGTGCCAGCAGCCCTTGGGGGGACAGGGGTCTCCGTAATGAAAAACTGTTTTTT; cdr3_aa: CASSPWGDRGLRNEKLFF
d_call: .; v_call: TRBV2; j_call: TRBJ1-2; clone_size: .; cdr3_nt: TGTGCCACCCGGGGGTTGTACTATGGCTACACCTTC; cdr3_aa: CATRGLYYGYTF
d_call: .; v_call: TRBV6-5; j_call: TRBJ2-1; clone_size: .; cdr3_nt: TGTGCCAGCAGTTACTCGACTGCCTCCTACAATGAGCAGTTCTTC; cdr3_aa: CASSYSTASYNEQFF
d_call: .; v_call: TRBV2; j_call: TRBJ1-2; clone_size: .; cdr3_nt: TGTGCCAGCAGTGAATGGGGACTTAACTATGGCTACACCTTC; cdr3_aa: CASSEWGLNYGYTF
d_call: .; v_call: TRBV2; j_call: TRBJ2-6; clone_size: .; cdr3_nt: TGTGCCAGCAGGGAGTCCTCTGGGGCCAACGTCCTGACTTTC; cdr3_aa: CASRESSGANVLTF
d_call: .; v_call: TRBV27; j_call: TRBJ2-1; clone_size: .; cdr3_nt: TGTGCCAGCAGTCAGCCCCGGTACAGGAGTCACAATGAGCAGTTCTTC; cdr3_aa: CASSQPRYRSHNEQFF
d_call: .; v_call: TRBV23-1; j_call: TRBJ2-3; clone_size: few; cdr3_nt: TGCGCCAACCGAAGGCGGGGAAGCACAGATACGCAGTATTTT; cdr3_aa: CANRRRGSTDTQYF
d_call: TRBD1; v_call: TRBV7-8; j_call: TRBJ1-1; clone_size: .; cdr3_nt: TGTGCCAGCACCTTCGTGACAGGGGGCACTGAAGCTTGCTTT; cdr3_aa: CASTFVTGGTEACF